One and the same sample provided the 5 T cell receptor beta chains below, sequenced in a study of CD8+CD57+ T cells in acquired aplastic anemia. The use of genomic DNA as template underpinned the TCR beta VDJ and CDR3 profiling. TCRdb redid the calling of the reads with MiXCR, one entry per CDR3 protein. The profile shows 110,000 or so distinct CDR3 sequences, approximately 61% of them singletons. Patients chosen for sequencing had shown CD8+CD57+ cell expansion by flow cytometry. Sequencing was done on a sample of sorted CD4+, CD8+, or CD8+CD57+ T cells (not recorded which) from PBMCs. All receptors come from a human donor with aplastic anemia.

In its sample, this clonotype was seen a few times. This rearrangement joins TRBV10-1 to TRBJ1-2; D is uncertain. Per the germline V gene, CDR1 is WNHNN and CDR2 is SYGVQD (reference sequence). The ends were cut back, 0 bases at V and 5 bases at J, with 7 bases in the middle. The CDR3 has 13 amino acids. Here the CDR3 DNA reads TGCGCCAGCAGTGAGTCGAGTGCATATGGCTACACCTTC. It yields the protein CASSESSAYGYTF.

This clonotype has a count of ten or more. This chain joins TRBV5-6 and TRBJ2-7, with TRBD1 matching 10 bases. CDR1 and CDR2 from the germline V gene are SGHDT and YYEEEE. CDR3 length: 14 amino acids. Losses at the gene ends were 1 base for V and 5 bases for J; bases not matched to a gene: 3. CDR3 in DNA: TGTGCCAGCAGCTTGTGGGGACAGGGGAACGAGCAGTACTTC. The encoded protein is CASSLWGQGNEQYF.

V usage is TRBV24-1 and J usage is TRBJ2-7; D gene uncertain. CDR1 and CDR2 (germline): KGHDR, SFDVKD. Deletions cut 3 bases from V and 12 bases from J, with 14 bases between. The CDR3 sequence is 12 residues long. The chain's CDR3 is CATSDGVSPAYF. The CDR3 coding sequence is TGTGCCACCAGTGATGGGGTGTCTCCGGCGTACTTC.

The V gene is TRBV20-1, the J gene TRBJ2-5; possible D gene TRBD2, 6 bases. The CDR3 has 11 amino acids. The germline V and J ends were trimmed by 7 bases and 4 bases, with 10 bases remaining between them. CDR1 is DFQATT, CDR2 SNEGSKA, per germline (reference sequence). In nucleotides, the CDR3 is TGCAGTGGTCGGAGGGGAGAGACCCAGTACTTC. Its translation is CSGRRGETQYF.

CDR3 in amino acids: CATSMGQGEVSNQPQHF. The CDR3 DNA reads as TGTGCCACCAGCATGGGACAGGGGGAGGTTAGCAATCAGCCCCAGCATTTT. V and J are TRBV15 and TRBJ1-5; 11 bases are shared with TRBD1. V shed 4 bases, J shed 0 bases, and the junction held 5 bases outside the gene matches. Germline CDR1 is LNHNV and CDR2 is YYDKDF (reference sequence). CDR3 length: 17 residues. The entire variable domain, with the rest obtained from reference TRBV15 and TRBJ1-5, is as follows: DAMVIQNPRYQVTQFGKPVTLSCSQTLNHNVMYWYQQKSSQAPKLLFHYYDKDFNNEADTPDNFQSRRPNTSFCFLDIRSPGLGDTAMYLCATSMGQGEVSNQPQHFGDGTRLSIL.